Presented here are 13 T cell receptor beta chains from one specimen sequenced in a study of T cells after yellow fever vaccination. TCRdb re-derived calls from the 5' RACE reads in MiXCR, one entry per CDR3 protein. The profile shows 450,000 to 600,000 distinct CDR3 sequences, around 17% of them singletons. The sequenced sample was PBMCs, obtained about 5 days after the first yellow fever vaccination. All receptors come from a man aged 18 to 29 who received the YFV17D yellow fever vaccine.

The rearrangement joins TRBV6-1 to TRBJ1-6; 8 bases agree with TRBD1. The CDR3 length is 16 residues. Germline assignment: CDR1 MNHNS and CDR2 SASEGT. J lost 9 bases, V lost 6 bases, and 13 bases had no gene match. Here the CDR3 reads CASRGGTQGALSPLHF. The CDR3 bases are TGTGCCAGCAGGGGAGGTACCCAGGGGGCGCTTTCACCCCTCCACTTT.

The chain employs TRBV12-3 or TRBV12-4 and TRBJ2-1; no reliable D call. Deletions cut 5 bases from V and 0 bases from J, with 11 bases between. The CDR3 has 15 residues. DNA of the CDR3: TGTGCCAGCAGTCCAACAGAAGTCTCCTACAATGAGCAGTTCTTC. Its protein product is CASSPTEVSYNEQFF.

The gene calls are TRBV29-1 and TRBJ1-1; D is ambiguous. This CDR3 region has 14 residues. V was trimmed by 7 bases and J by 1 base, leaving 16 bases between them. Germline-derived CDR1 and CDR2 are SQVTM and ANQGSEA. CDR3 in DNA: TGCAGCGCTCATTTAATACTCGCGAACACTGAAGCTTTCTTT. Encoded protein: CSAHLILANTEAFF.

This clonotype was found a few times. This chain connects TRBV4-2 to TRBJ2-3, with D perhaps being TRBD1 or TRBD2 (5 bases each). In germline, CDR1 is LGHNA, CDR2 YNFKEQ. V lost 4 bases to trimming and J lost 5 bases, with 16 bases between them. This CDR3 has 15 residues. The DNA for the CDR3 is TGTGCCAGCAGCCCTGGGGCTAGCCTCCGAGATACGCAGTATTTT. This codes for CASSPGASLRDTQYF.

This clonotype was observed a handful of times. This chain uses TRBV20-1 with TRBJ2-5; D remains ambiguous. CDR1 is DFQATT and CDR2 is SNEGSKA in the germline V gene (reference sequence). Trimming took 0 bases from V and 5 from J, leaving 16 bases between them. This CDR3 has 15 amino acids. The CDR3 DNA follows: TGCAGTGCTAGAGATGGGGATACCGGAAGGGAGACCCAGTACTTC. Protein product: CSARDGDTGRETQYF.

J is TRBJ2-3 and V is TRBV6-1, with TRBD2 matching 10 bases. Germline lookup yields CDR1 MNHNS and CDR2 SASEGT. The CDR3 is made up of 15 amino acids. V trimming: 7 bases; J trimming: 2 bases; junction bases outside the gene matches: 6. The DNA of the CDR3 is TGTGCCAGCACCCGAAGCGGGGGGGACACAGATACGCAGTATTTT. Translation gives CASTRSGGDTDTQYF.

The table lists this clonotype with a few counts. V and J are TRBV14 and TRBJ2-7; D is perhaps TRBD2 (6 bases). The CDR3 is made up of 13 amino acids. With 4 bases removed from V and 4 bases from J, the gap between germline ends came to 11 bases. The V gene's germline CDR1 is SGHDN and CDR2 FVKESK. The CDR3, as DNA: TGTGCCAGCAGCCGAAGGGACTTTTACGAGCAGTACGTC. Amino acids: CASSRRDFYEQYV.

This clonotype was observed a few times. The chain recombines TRBV19 with TRBJ1-6; 9 bases are a match to TRBD1. The CDR3 runs 16 residues. The germline V gene has CDR1 LNHDA and CDR2 SQIVND (reference sequence). V lost 6 bases and J lost 5; bases outside the gene matches: 8. CDR3 residues: CASSSGQGMDNSPLHF. For the CDR3, the DNA is TGTGCCAGTAGCTCGGGACAGGGAATGGATAATTCACCCCTCCACTTT.

This clonotype was observed once. V gene TRBV24-1 combines with J gene TRBJ2-2; 9 nucleotides align to TRBD1. V dropped 3 bases and J dropped 6; count of bases not matched to a gene: 7. Germline V gene sequence: CDR1 KGHDR, CDR2 SFDVKD. This CDR3 contains 16 residues. In DNA form, the CDR3 reads TGTGCCACCAGTGATCCAGGACAGGGGCCAGCCGGGGAGCTGTTTTTT. Translation: CATSDPGQGPAGELFF.

The rearrangement joins TRBV19 to TRBJ2-1; D perhaps matches TRBD2 (5 bases). V lost 5 bases and J lost 8, with 13 bases in between. There are 13 residues in the CDR3. Per the germline V gene, CDR1 is LNHDA and CDR2 is SQIVND (reference sequence). The chain's CDR3 is CASSWRNWDEQFF. The CDR3 DNA sequence: TGTGCCAGTAGTTGGAGGAATTGGGATGAGCAGTTCTTC.

This clonotype has a count of ten or more. The V gene is TRBV7-3, the J gene TRBJ2-3; D may be TRBD2 (5 bases). Germline V gene lookup returns CDR1 SGHTA and CDR2 FQGTGA. This CDR3 is 14 amino acids long. The V end was cut by 5 bases, the J end by 2 bases, with 11 bases between. DNA of the CDR3: TGTGCCAGCAGCGCCAGCGGTTACACAGATACGCAGTATTTT. Translation: CASSASGYTDTQYF.

The rearrangement uses TRBV30 and TRBJ1-4; no reliable D call. The V gene's germline CDR1 is GTSNPN and CDR2 SVGIG (reference sequence). This CDR3 region has 13 residues. V was trimmed by 1 base and J by 8 bases, leaving 11 bases between them. The CDR3 loop reads CAWSDSVREKLFF. The CDR3 DNA follows: TGTGCCTGGAGTGACAGCGTACGGGAAAAACTGTTTTTT.

V and J are TRBV7-2 and TRBJ2-3, with D perhaps matching TRBD2 (5 bases). The CDR3 loop spans 14 amino acids. Trimming left V 8 bases short and J 0 bases short, with 12 bases between. Germline loops: CDR1 SGHTA, CDR2 FQGNSA. CDR3 coding DNA: TGTGCCAGCTCCTGGCGGGCTAGCACAGATACGCAGTATTTT. Its protein product is CASSWRASTDTQYF.